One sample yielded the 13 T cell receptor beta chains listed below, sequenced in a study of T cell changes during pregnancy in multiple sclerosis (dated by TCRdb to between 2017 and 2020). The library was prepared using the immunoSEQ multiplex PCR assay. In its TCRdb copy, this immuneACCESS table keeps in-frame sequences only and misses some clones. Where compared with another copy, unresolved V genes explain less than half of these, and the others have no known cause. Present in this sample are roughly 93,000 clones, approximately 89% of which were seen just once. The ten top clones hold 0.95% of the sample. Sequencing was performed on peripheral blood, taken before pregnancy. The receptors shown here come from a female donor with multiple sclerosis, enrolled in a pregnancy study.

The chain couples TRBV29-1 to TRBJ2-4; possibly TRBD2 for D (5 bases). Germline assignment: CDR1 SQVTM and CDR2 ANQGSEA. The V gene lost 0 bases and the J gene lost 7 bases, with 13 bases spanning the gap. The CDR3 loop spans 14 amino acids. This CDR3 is CSVEDSKGANIQYF. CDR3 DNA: TGCAGCGTTGAAGATAGTAAGGGAGCGAACATTCAGTACTTC. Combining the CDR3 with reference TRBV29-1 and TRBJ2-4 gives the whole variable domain SAVISQKPSRDICQRGTSLTIQCQVDSQVTMMFWYRQQPGQSLTLIATANQGSEATYESGFVIDKFPISRPNLTFSTLTVSNMSPEDSSIYLCSVEDSKGANIQYFGAGTRLSVL.

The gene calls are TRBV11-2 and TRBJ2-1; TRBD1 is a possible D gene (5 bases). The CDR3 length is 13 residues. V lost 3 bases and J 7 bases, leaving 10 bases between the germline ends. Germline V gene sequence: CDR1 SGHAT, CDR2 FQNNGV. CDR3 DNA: TGTGCCAGCAGCTTTGGGGCGTCAAATGAGCAGTTCTTC. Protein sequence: CASSFGASNEQFF.

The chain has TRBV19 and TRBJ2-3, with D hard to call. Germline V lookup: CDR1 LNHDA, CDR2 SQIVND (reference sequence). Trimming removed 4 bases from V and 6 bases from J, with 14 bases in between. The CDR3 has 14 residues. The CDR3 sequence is CASSSGSSADTQYF. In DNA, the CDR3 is TGTGCCAGTAGTAGTGGGTCCAGCGCTGATACGCAGTATTTT.

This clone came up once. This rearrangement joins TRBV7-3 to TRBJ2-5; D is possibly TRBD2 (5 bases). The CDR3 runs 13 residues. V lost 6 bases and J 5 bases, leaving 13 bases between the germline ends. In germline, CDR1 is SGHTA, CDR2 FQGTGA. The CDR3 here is CASSEQLGETQYF. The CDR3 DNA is TGTGCCAGCAGTGAGCAACTAGGGGAGACCCAGTACTTC.

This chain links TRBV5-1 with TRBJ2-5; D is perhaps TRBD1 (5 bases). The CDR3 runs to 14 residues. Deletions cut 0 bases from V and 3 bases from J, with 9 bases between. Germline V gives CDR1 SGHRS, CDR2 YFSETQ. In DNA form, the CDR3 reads TGCGCCAGCAGCTTGGATTCAGGGAAAGAGACCCAGTACTTC. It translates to CASSLDSGKETQYF.

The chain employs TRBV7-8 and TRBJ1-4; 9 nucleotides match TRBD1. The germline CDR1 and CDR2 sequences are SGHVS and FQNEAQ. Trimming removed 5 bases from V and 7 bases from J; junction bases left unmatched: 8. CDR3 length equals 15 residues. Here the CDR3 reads CASSAYRGRGEKLFF. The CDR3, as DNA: TGTGCCAGCAGCGCTTACAGGGGGCGCGGTGAAAAACTGTTTTTT.

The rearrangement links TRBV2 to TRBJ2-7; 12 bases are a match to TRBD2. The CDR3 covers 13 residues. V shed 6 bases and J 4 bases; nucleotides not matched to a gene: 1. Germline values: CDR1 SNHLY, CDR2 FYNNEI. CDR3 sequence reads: CASRTSGRYEQYF. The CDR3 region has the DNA TGTGCCAGCAGAACTAGCGGGAGGTACGAGCAGTACTTC.

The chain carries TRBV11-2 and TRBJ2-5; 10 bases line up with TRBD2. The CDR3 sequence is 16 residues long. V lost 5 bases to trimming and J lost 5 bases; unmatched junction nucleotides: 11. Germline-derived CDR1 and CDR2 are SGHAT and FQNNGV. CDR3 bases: TGTGCCAGCAGCATCAGCGGGGGGGCCCAACGCGAGACCCAGTACTTC. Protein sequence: CASSISGGAQRETQYF.

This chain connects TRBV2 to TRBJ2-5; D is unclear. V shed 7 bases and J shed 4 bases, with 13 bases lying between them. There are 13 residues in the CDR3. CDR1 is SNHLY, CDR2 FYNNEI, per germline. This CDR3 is CASTSMERETQYF. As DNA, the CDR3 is TGTGCCAGCACTTCAATGGAGCGAGAGACCCAGTACTTC.

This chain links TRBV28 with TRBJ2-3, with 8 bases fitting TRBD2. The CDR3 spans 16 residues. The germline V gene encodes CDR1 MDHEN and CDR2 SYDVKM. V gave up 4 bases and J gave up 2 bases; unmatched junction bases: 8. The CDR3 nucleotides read TGTGCCAGCAGTTCCCCATTAGCGGGAATCACAGATACGCAGTATTTT. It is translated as CASSSPLAGITDTQYF.

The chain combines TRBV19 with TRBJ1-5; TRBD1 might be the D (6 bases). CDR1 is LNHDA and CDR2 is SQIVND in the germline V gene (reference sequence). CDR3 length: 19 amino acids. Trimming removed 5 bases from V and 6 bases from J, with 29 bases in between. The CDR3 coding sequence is TGTGCCAGTAGTCCCCGATGGGGGGGGCGTGCCTCCGGCGGTCAGCCCCAGCATTTT. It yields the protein CASSPRWGGRASGGQPQHF.

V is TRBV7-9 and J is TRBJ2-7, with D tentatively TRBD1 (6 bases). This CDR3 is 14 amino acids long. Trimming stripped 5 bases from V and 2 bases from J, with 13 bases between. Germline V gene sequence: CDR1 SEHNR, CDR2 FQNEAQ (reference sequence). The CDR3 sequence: CASSTRTDPYEQYF. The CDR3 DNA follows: TGTGCCAGCAGCACAAGGACAGACCCCTACGAGCAGTACTTC.

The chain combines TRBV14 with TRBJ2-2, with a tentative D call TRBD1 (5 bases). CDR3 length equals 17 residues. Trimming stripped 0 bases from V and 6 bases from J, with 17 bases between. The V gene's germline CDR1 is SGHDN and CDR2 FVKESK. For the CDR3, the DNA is TGTGCCAGCAGCCAAGAGATCGGGCAGGGATCTGCCGGGGAGCTGTTTTTT. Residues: CASSQEIGQGSAGELFF.